This T cell receptor beta chain was sequenced during a study of response to subunit inactivated influenza vaccine. General study results and limits: The authors offered the suggestion that each seasonal influenza vaccination recruits few new T cells.

The length of the CDR3 is 13 amino acids, counting both ends. Germline V gives CDR1 MNHEY, CDR2 SVGEGT. A remark on this clonotype: Its antigen is currently unknown. The DNA is left out, because the CDR3 cannot be placed on it with certainty; the CDR3 is given as TCRdb lists it.

From the RT-PCR reads, TCRdb called clonotypes with MiXCR, one entry per CDR3 protein. The repertoire consists of 600,000 to 700,000 distinct CDR3 sequences, with 14% occurring once and the leading ten covering roughly 7.6%. The clonotype comes from a man between 45 and 60 years old who received an inactivated influenza vaccine. Specimen: PBMCs from blood, collected about 14 days before vaccination. The V call is TRBV6-2 or TRBV6-3, the J call TRBJ2-7. The chain's CDR3 is CASSSSDTYEQYF.